The 27 T cell receptor beta chains below were found in one sample sequenced in a study of T cell responses to AZD1222 COVID-19 vaccine. Here immunoSEQ multiplex PCR was the method, and the copy in TCRdb shows in-frame clones only, minus some. In the table there are roughly 180,000 clones, approximately 91% of which are singletons. This specimen was peripheral blood, taken 28 days after the second AZD1222 dose. Receptors originate from an adult who received the AZD1222 COVID-19 vaccine.

J is TRBJ1-3 and V is TRBV30; the D is unclear. Germline V gene lookup returns CDR1 GTSNPN and CDR2 SVGIG (reference sequence). This CDR3 is 16 amino acids long. V was clipped by 1 base and J by 1 base, with 14 bases between them. The CDR3 nucleotides are TGTGCCTGGAGTGCCATTACGGGGTTTTCTGGAAACACCATATATTTT. Residues: CAWSAITGFSGNTIYF.

This chain joins TRBV5-1 and TRBJ2-7; TRBD1 aligns across 7 bases. CDR1 is SGHRS, CDR2 YFSETQ, per germline. This CDR3 region has 14 residues. J was trimmed by 6 bases and V by 4 bases; bases with no gene match: 10. CDR3 in DNA: TGCGCCAGCAGCCCGGGACAGCCTGGGGGCGAGCAGTACTTC. It translates to CASSPGQPGGEQYF.

CDR3 in DNA: TGCGCCAGCAGCCAAAGGGGGGGCACCACAGATACGCAGTATTTT. This sequence encodes CASSQRGGTTDTQYF. The chain carries TRBV4-1 and TRBJ2-3, with TRBD2 as a possible D gene (7 bases). Trimming took 2 bases from V and 2 from J, leaving 11 bases between them. Germline V CDR1 and CDR2: MGHRA, YSYEKL. The CDR3 is made up of 15 amino acids.

The CDR3 coding sequence is TGTGCCAGCAGCTTAAAGGGTGGACTAGCGGGGTATGAGCAGTTCTTC. Translated, it gives CASSLKGGLAGYEQFF. The rearrangement joins TRBV7-8 to TRBJ2-1, with 12 bases aligning to TRBD2. Trimming took 2 bases from V and 8 from J; bases not matched to a gene: 7. Germline V CDR1 and CDR2: SGHVS, FQNEAQ. The CDR3 extends over 16 amino acids.

The chain couples TRBV6-5 to TRBJ1-3; perhaps TRBD1 as D (5 bases). The V and J ends lost 0 bases and 1 base respectively, with 10 bases between them. Germline CDR1 and CDR2: MNHEY and SVGAGI. The CDR3 runs to 16 residues. DNA of the CDR3: TGTGCCAGCAGTTACTCTGCCAGGGTGTCTGGAAACACCATATATTTT. Translated: CASSYSARVSGNTIYF.

This clone was observed once. The rearrangement uses TRBV7-9 and TRBJ2-2; D may be TRBD2 (5 bases). CDR3 length: 18 amino acids. Trimming cost V 2 bases and J 3 bases, with 19 bases left between them. CDR1 and CDR2 (germline): SEHNR, FQNEAQ (reference sequence). CDR3 DNA: TGTGCCAGCAGCTTACGGTTCCGGGGTGGGCGACACACCGGGGAGCTGTTTTTT. This codes for CASSLRFRGGRHTGELFF.

The rearrangement uses TRBV3-1 (or the pseudogene TRBV3-2) and TRBJ1-2; a weak D match, TRBD1 (5 bases). This CDR3 has 18 amino acids. CDR1 LGHDT and CDR2 YNNKEL come from the germline V gene (reference sequence). V was pared by 1 base and J by 7 bases, with 25 bases between. CDR3 sequence (DNA): TGTGCCAGCAGCCAAGCTTACGGGAAAACCGGGACTCAGGCTGGCTACACCTTC. This codes for CASSQAYGKTGTQAGYTF.

The chain links TRBV6-5 to TRBJ1-1; D is uncertain. Germline CDR1 reads MNHEY; CDR2 reads SVGAGI. V lost 2 bases and J lost 11, with 12 bases in between. CDR3 length: 12 amino acids. In DNA, the CDR3 is TGTGCCAGCAGTTACGAGGACCTGGGGGCTTTCTTT. It codes for CASSYEDLGAFF.

The V and J genes are TRBV6-5 and TRBJ1-1; a weak D match, TRBD1 (6 bases). V lost 5 bases to trimming and J lost 2 bases, with 15 bases between them. This CDR3 region has 15 residues. Germline values: CDR1 MNHEY, CDR2 SVGAGI. CDR3 loop: CASSPPTGINTEAFF. CDR3 DNA sequence: TGTGCCAGCAGTCCCCCCACAGGGATTAACACTGAAGCTTTCTTT.

The chain couples TRBV30 to TRBJ2-7; D possibly corresponds to TRBD1 (5 bases). The CDR3 sequence is 12 residues long. Germline CDR1 and CDR2: GTSNPN and SVGIG (reference sequence). V dropped 3 bases and J dropped 3 bases, with 9 bases sitting between them. Here the CDR3 DNA reads TGTGCCTGGAGCGACCAGGGCTACGAGCAGTACTTC. Protein: CAWSDQGYEQYF.

This clone was seen a handful of times. The chain is built from TRBV2 and TRBJ2-1; D not certain. This CDR3 is 13 amino acids long. Germline V gives CDR1 SNHLY, CDR2 FYNNEI. Trimming took 2 bases from V and 4 from J, leaving 6 bases between them. The CDR3 loop is CASSEHKYNEQFF. DNA of the CDR3: TGTGCCAGCAGTGAACACAAGTACAATGAGCAGTTCTTC.

The table lists this clone with a few counts. Distinct nucleotide sequences in the sample also encode this CDR3. The CDR3 sequence: CASSLRGDEQYF. In DNA, the CDR3 is TGTGCCAGCAGCTTGAGAGGGGACGAGCAGTACTTC. The chain joins TRBV5-6 to TRBJ2-7; D tentatively reads TRBD1 or TRBD2 (5 bases each). CDR1 and CDR2 (germline): SGHDT, YYEEEE. This CDR3 has 12 residues. V was pared by 1 base and J by 5 bases, with 7 bases between.

The gene calls are TRBV18 and TRBJ2-7; the match to TRBD2 covers 11 bases. V was pared by 3 bases and J by 5 bases, with 9 bases of the junction left unmatched. CDR1 is KGHSH and CDR2 is LQKENI in the germline V gene. The CDR3 is 16 amino acids. The DNA for the CDR3 is TGTGCCAGCTCACCTAACCTAGCGGGGGGCCCCGACGAGCAGTACTTC. Its translation: CASSPNLAGGPDEQYF. The full variable domain, completed using reference TRBV18 and TRBJ2-7, is NAGVMQNPRHLVRRRGQEARLRCSPMKGHSHVYWYRQLPEEGLKFMVYLQKENIIDESGMPKERFSAEFPKEGPSILRIQQVVRGDSAAYFCASSPNLAGGPDEQYFGPGTRLTVT.

This sequence joins TRBV6-5 and TRBJ1-5, with D uncertain. CDR3 size: 12 residues. The ends were cut back, 2 bases at V and 6 bases at J, with 5 bases in the middle. Germline V gene sequence: CDR1 MNHEY, CDR2 SVGAGI. DNA for the CDR3: TGTGCCAGCAGTTACATGGGTCAGCCCCAGCATTTT. Amino acid sequence: CASSYMGQPQHF.

The gene calls are TRBV11-1 and TRBJ2-5; 9 bases fit TRBD1. With V trimmed by 5 bases and J by 2 bases, 6 bases remained unmatched. The CDR3 is 15 residues long. Germline CDR1 and CDR2: SGHAT and FQDESV (reference sequence). The CDR3 DNA reads as TGTGCCAGCAGCCCCGGGACAGGGACGCAAGAGACCCAGTACTTC. As protein: CASSPGTGTQETQYF.

The rearrangement uses TRBV10-2 and TRBJ1-4; D possibly corresponds to TRBD1 (6 bases). The germline V gene has CDR1 WSHSY and CDR2 SAAADI. The CDR3 covers 17 residues. Deletions cut 6 bases from V and 4 bases from J, with 21 bases between. The CDR3 reads CASSPDRTGWSNEKLFF. CDR3 DNA: TGCGCCAGCAGCCCCGACAGGACGGGTTGGAGTAATGAAAAACTGTTTTTT.

The chain recombines TRBV5-1 with TRBJ1-2; 9 bases fit TRBD1. CDR3 length equals 14 residues. V lost 4 bases to trimming and J lost 8 bases; unmatched junction nucleotides: 9. Germline lookup yields CDR1 SGHRS and CDR2 YFSETQ. This chain's CDR3 is CASSQQGAAGGYTF. CDR3 DNA sequence: TGCGCCAGCAGCCAACAGGGGGCTGCGGGGGGCTACACCTTC.

The rearrangement joins TRBV10-3 to TRBJ2-7, with D tentatively TRBD1 (5 bases). The CDR3 runs 13 residues. V was trimmed by 5 bases and J by 2 bases, leaving 10 bases between them. CDR1 is ENHRY, CDR2 SYGVKD, per germline. This chain's CDR3 is CAISQGGAYEQYF. For the CDR3, the DNA is TGTGCCATCAGTCAGGGTGGGGCCTACGAGCAGTACTTC.

The V call is TRBV4-1, the J call TRBJ2-1; possible D gene TRBD1, 5 bases. Trimming stripped 3 bases from V and 1 base from J, with 16 bases between. Germline V gene data show CDR1 as MGHRA and CDR2 as YSYEKL. The CDR3 loop spans 17 amino acids. DNA of the CDR3: TGCGCCAGCAGCCACGCACGCGTAGGGGCTTCCTACAATGAGCAGTTCTTC. Encoded protein: CASSHARVGASYNEQFF.

This chain uses TRBV19 with TRBJ1-2, with TRBD1 matching 11 bases. This CDR3 region has 14 residues. The V segment lost 3 bases and the J segment 4 bases; nucleotides outside the gene matches: 1. Germline V gene data show CDR1 as LNHDA and CDR2 as SQIVND (reference sequence). Here the CDR3 reads CASSIGTGGYGYTF. The CDR3 DNA sequence: TGTGCCAGTAGTATTGGGACAGGGGGCTATGGCTACACCTTC.

This clone occurred once. The rearrangement uses TRBV19 and TRBJ1-1; D is unclear. This CDR3 spans 11 amino acids. Germline CDR1 reads LNHDA; CDR2 reads SQIVND (reference sequence). With 10 bases removed from V and 5 bases from J, the gap between germline ends came to 11 bases. The CDR3 sequence: CATSGKTEAFF. CDR3 bases: TGTGCCACCAGCGGGAAAACTGAAGCTTTCTTT.

The rearrangement joins TRBV5-1 to TRBJ1-1; no reliable D call. The CDR3 loop spans 15 amino acids. V was shortened by 0 bases and J by 6 bases, with 15 bases between the two germline ends. CDR1 and CDR2 (germline): SGHRS, YFSETQ. The CDR3 loop is CASSLEGARASEAFF. As DNA, the CDR3 is TGCGCCAGCAGCTTGGAGGGTGCGCGGGCCTCTGAAGCTTTCTTT.

The CDR3 DNA reads TGTGCCAGCAGCCGCACTTCCGACCTGAACACTGAAGCTTTCTTT. Its protein product is CASSRTSDLNTEAFF. The J gene is TRBJ1-1, the V gene TRBV14, with no clear D. With 4 bases removed from V and 0 bases from J, the gap between germline ends came to 12 bases. This CDR3 is 15 amino acids long. CDR1 and CDR2 from the germline V gene are SGHDN and FVKESK.

This clone was counted a few times. The chain combines TRBV6-6 with TRBJ2-7; D ambiguous. Germline V gene sequence: CDR1 MNHNY, CDR2 SVGAGI (reference sequence). This CDR3 has 12 residues. V was trimmed by 2 bases and J by 6 bases, leaving 8 bases between them. This chain's CDR3 is CASSYTRSEQYF. The CDR3 DNA follows: TGTGCCAGCAGTTACACGCGTAGCGAGCAGTACTTC.

The rearrangement joins TRBV7-9 to TRBJ1-4; D gene uncertain. CDR3 length: 13 residues. CDR1 SEHNR and CDR2 FQNEAQ come from the germline V gene (reference sequence). Trimming cost V 5 bases and J 5 bases, with 9 bases left between them. CDR3 coding DNA: TGTGCCAGCAGCCAGGACGGGAATGAAAAACTGTTTTTT. Translated: CASSQDGNEKLFF. The full variable domain, in which reference TRBV7-9 and TRBJ1-4 provide the parts outside the CDR3, is DTGVSQNPRHKITKRGQNVTFRCDPISEHNRLYWYRQTLGQGPEFLTYFQNEAQLEKSRLLSDRFSAERPKGSFSTLEIQRTEQGDSAMYLCASSQDGNEKLFFGSGTQLSVL.

The chain recombines TRBV11-2 with TRBJ2-1; 13 bases are shared with TRBD2. V shed 4 bases and J 16 bases; nucleotides not matched to a gene: 7. Germline values: CDR1 SGHAT, CDR2 FQNNGV. CDR3 length equals 13 residues. The CDR3 is CASSSGLAGLGFF. DNA for the CDR3: TGTGCCAGCAGCTCGGGACTAGCGGGACTAGGCTTCTTC.

V and J are TRBV29-1 and TRBJ2-2, with D perhaps matching TRBD1 (5 bases). V was trimmed by 7 bases and J by 3 bases, leaving 18 bases between them. Germline CDR1 is SQVTM and CDR2 is ANQGSEA. CDR3 length: 15 amino acids. The CDR3 bases are TGCAGCGCCTGGCATCGCCAGGGTTACACCGGGGAGCTGTTTTTT. Translating gives CSAWHRQGYTGELFF.